The 8 T cell receptor beta chains below were found in one sample sequenced in a study of Tregs in tolerant kidney transplant recipients. Profiled with immunoSEQ multiplex PCR; TCRdb holds only in-frame clones, not every one. Of 100,000 to 120,000 clones in the sample, 90% were seen once. The input for sequencing was CD4+ T cells from blood, taken before the transplant. These receptors were obtained from a human donor who received a combined kidney and bone marrow transplant.

The chain employs TRBV4-3 and TRBJ2-7, with 8 positions matching TRBD1. The CDR3 loop spans 14 amino acids. Trimming cost V 1 base and J 6 bases; bases outside gene matches: 5. The germline V gene encodes CDR1 LGHNA and CDR2 YSLEER. Written as DNA, the CDR3 is TGCGCCAGCAGCCAAGTCACAGGGACAGGCGAGCAGTACTTC. The encoded protein is CASSQVTGTGEQYF.

V usage is TRBV21-1 and J usage is TRBJ2-7; the table's TRBD1 call for D was not verified on the DNA. TRBV21-1 is an annotated pseudogene. CDR3 size: 14 residues. Here the CDR3 reads CASSITDSYYEQYF. In DNA, the CDR3 is TGTGCCAGCAGCATAACAGACAGTTACTACGAGCAGTACTTC.

The chain recombines TRBV5-1 with TRBJ1-4; TRBD1 matches 9 bases. The length of the CDR3 is 15 residues. CDR1 and CDR2 (germline): SGHRS, YFSETQ. J was trimmed by 6 bases and V by 4 bases; bases with no gene match: 7. The CDR3 nucleotides are TGCGCCAGCAGCGATACAGGGGGCCCTGATGAAAAACTGTTTTTT. It translates to CASSDTGGPDEKLFF.

This clone was observed a handful of times. The chain links TRBV18 to TRBJ2-7, with 11 bases that match TRBD2. With V trimmed by 4 bases and J by 3 bases, 5 bases remained unmatched. CDR3 length: 15 residues. Germline CDR1 is KGHSH and CDR2 is LQKENI. CDR3 loop: CASSLLAGGDYEQYF. CDR3 nucleotides: TGTGCCAGCTCACTGCTAGCGGGGGGCGACTACGAGCAGTACTTC. Full variable domain (rest looked up from reference TRBV18 and TRBJ2-7): NAGVMQNPRHLVRRRGQEARLRCSPMKGHSHVYWYRQLPEEGLKFMVYLQKENIIDESGMPKERFSAEFPKEGPSILRIQQVVRGDSAAYFCASSLLAGGDYEQYFGPGTRLTVT.

The V gene is TRBV2, the J gene TRBJ2-3; 8 bases fit TRBD2. The length of the CDR3 is 11 residues. Germline V lookup: CDR1 SNHLY, CDR2 FYNNEI. J gave up 6 bases and V 8 bases, and 1 base lay outside the gene matches. The CDR3 spells CASEREDTQYF. The CDR3, as DNA: TGTGCCAGCGAGCGGGAGGATACGCAGTATTTT.

The chain couples TRBV27 to TRBJ2-7; the match to TRBD1 covers 10 bases. Germline lookup yields CDR1 MNHEY and CDR2 SMNVEV (reference sequence). The length of the CDR3 is 14 residues. With 6 bases clipped from V and 0 bases from J, the junction kept 2 bases outside the gene matches. DNA of the CDR3: TGTGCCAGCAGCCGGACAGGGGGCTCCTACGAGCAGTACTTC. Encoded protein: CASSRTGGSYEQYF.

The chain has TRBV28 and TRBJ1-2, with 11 bases lining up with TRBD1. The CDR3 extends over 15 amino acids. Germline loops: CDR1 MDHEN, CDR2 SYDVKM. The V segment lost 3 bases and the J segment 6 bases; nucleotides outside the gene matches: 6. CDR3 region: CASSFPGQGAHGYTF. For the CDR3, the DNA is TGTGCCAGCAGTTTCCCAGGACAGGGGGCGCATGGCTACACCTTC.

The rearrangement links TRBV18 to TRBJ2-1, with 15 bases identical to TRBD2. V lost 4 bases, J lost 6 bases, and 7 bases stayed unmatched. Germline lookup yields CDR1 KGHSH and CDR2 LQKENI. The CDR3 has 17 residues. The CDR3 bases are TGTGCCAGCTCACGGACTAGCGGGAGGGCCGGGGTCAATGAGCAGTTCTTC. This codes for CASSRTSGRAGVNEQFF.